This T cell receptor beta chain came from a study of glioma-infiltrating T cells. Whole-study findings and limits: Only very few CDR3 sequences appeared in both tissue and blood. Tissue-blood divergence was below expectation in non-neoplastic patients, above in gliomas.

At least ten counts were recorded for this clonotype. The antigen is undetermined. Germline assignment: CDR1 MNHNS and CDR2 SASEGT. The CDR3 length is 11 residues. V was cut by 11 bases and J by 3 bases, with 10 bases left in between. TCR alpha and beta CDR3 regions were amplified from RNA using iRepertoire nested multiplex PCR. Input was roughly 95-450 ng of tissue mRNA or PBMC total RNA. TCRdb processed the multiplex PCR reads anew with MiXCR; each CDR3 protein has one entry. Of about 180,000 distinct CDR3 sequences detected, under 55% appear once; the ten largest clones hold roughly 5.2%. The material sequenced was glioma tissue, nonneoplastic brain tissue, or PBMCs (not recorded which). V gene TRBV6-1 combines with J gene TRBJ1-2; D may be TRBD1 (5 bases). The clonotype originates from a human donor with low-grade glioma or glioblastoma, undergoing nonglioma brain surgery, or in good health (not recorded which). CDR3 loop: CAVRVDYGYTF. CDR3 nucleotides: TGTGCCGTCAGGGTGGACTATGGCTACACCTTC.